This TCR beta chain comes out of a study of T cells in Graves' hyperthyroidism and ophthalmopathy. Diagnosing involved the use of clinical symptoms, serum thyroxine and TRAb, thyroid ultrasound and orbital computed tomography. From more than 9.5 ml of fresh peripheral blood, PBMCs were isolated. V dropped 1 base and J dropped 4 bases, with 16 bases sitting between them. The CDR3 has 16 amino acids. The germline gives CDR1 LGHDT, CDR2 YNNKEL (reference sequence). In this sample, this clonotype turned up a few times. Antigen unknown. Study observations and caveats: Clonotypes that were expanded in thyroid above 0.001 mostly appeared in blood too.

From RNA transcripts, TCR beta CDR3 regions were amplified. Using the HTBI primer set, a first-round RT-PCR was run on the TCR CDR3. Using its own MiXCR run on the multiplex PCR reads, TCRdb lists one record per CDR3 protein. Of about half a million distinct CDR3 sequences listed, around 24% are singletons. The sequenced sample was blood. This clonotype was sampled from a woman in her twenties or thirties with Graves' ophthalmopathy. J is TRBJ1-1 and V is TRBV3-1; a possible D gene is TRBD1 (5 bases). The CDR3 nucleotides are TGTGCCAGCAGCCAAGGAGAGGACACGGGATTCACTGAAGCTTTCTTT. Its protein is CASSQGEDTGFTEAFF.